This entry describes one T cell receptor beta chain. Its target antigen remains unknown. Base-call qualities are not available, and no considerably larger clone is one nucleotide away. This entry is derived from a study of CD8 T cells in Susac syndrome (dated by TCRdb to the late 2010s). At the level of the whole study: Among the Susac syndrome patients who were sequenced, clinically active disease was present in six and clinical remission was observed in roughly eight. At blood withdrawal, Susac syndrome patients were therapy-naive, treated with corticosteroids (with IVIg additionally given to some), or treated with IVIg alone. Whether CD8+ T cell activation and differentiation in Susac syndrome was antigen driven was tested using repertoire sequencing. The investigation overall reported the following: The CD4+ T cell repertoire of patients with Susac syndrome showed no detectable clonal expansion. The study acknowledged that relatively few individuals were included in the TCR sequencing and HLA analysis.

RNA was extracted using the RNeasy kit, and roughly 0.45 to 1 ug of the RNA was reverse transcribed with random hexamers. TCR beta CDR3 regions were amplified with the immunoSEQ multiplex PCR assay covering 54 Vbeta and 13 Jbeta segments. PCR amplification bias was corrected using a synthetic template baseline for primer optimization and computational correction. The study's own analysis went as follows. Reads were annotated to V, D and J genes per IMGT and analyzed with immunoSEQ Analyzer, keeping only productive sequences. Clonality was computed as one minus Shannon entropy normalized by log2 of the number of productive unique sequences. For each patient and control, public and private clones were evaluated within the 100 most prevalent clones. Clones were defined as Susac-specific if absent from the healthy and MS cohorts, from approximately 1,100 published viral clones and from other ImmuneACCESS disease sequences. TCRdb reprocessed the public reads (quality trimming at Q25 with fastp, clone calling with MiXCR) and kept in-frame beta chains. Each record represents a unique CDR3 protein, reported with the most common genes and DNA among its rows. For this entry, the V and J calls and clone size follow TCRdb and not the study's own pipeline. This sample holds under 150,000 distinct CDR3 sequences; approximately 96% were observed only once. The top ten clonotypes cover 0.065% to 0.095% of the sample.

High-throughput TCR beta sequencing profiled peripheral blood CD8+ and CD4+ T cells from healthy donors, Susac syndrome patients and multiple sclerosis patients. The Susac syndrome patients fulfilled recently defined diagnostic criteria for either definite or probable disease. Bulk CD8+ and CD4+ T cells were purified by magnetic negative isolation, while CD8+ TEMRA cells were enriched using FACS. Blood was collected in EDTA tubes and processed within 24 hours, with PBMCs isolated through density gradient centrifugation. PBMCs intended for TCR sequencing were cryopreserved in liquid nitrogen and were subsequently thawed in a 37 degrees C water bath. Purity of sorted or isolated CD4+, CD8+ and CD8+ TEMRA cells was at least 90%. The sequence was obtained from a human donor with Susac syndrome. The sequencing sample was made of CD4+ T cells from PBMCs.

In nucleotide form, the sequence is TGCAGCGTCGCAGCCCTCTACGAGCAGTACTTC. Protein translation: CSVAALYEQYF. This chain is built from TRBV29-1 and TRBJ2-7; the D gene cannot be resolved reliably. V gives up 6 bases and J gives up 3 bases, and the segment between their germline ends measures 9 bases. The CDR3 starts with the cysteine, ends with the phenylalanine, and has 11 residues. Just the 33-base CDR3 DNA is kept, in frame starting at base 1. The germline V gene sets CDR1 to SQVTM and CDR2 to ANQGSEA.